This T cell receptor beta chain appears in the sequencing data of a study of OX40 agonist ivuxolimab in advanced cancers. On the study more broadly: Subjects had a mean age of 60 years, with a range of about 20 to 85; around 83% were male. Study conclusions and caveats: The expanded peripheral T cells' antigen specificity was not determined. Average numbers of expanded clones were greater in CD8+ T cells than in CD4+.

Comments on this clone: Its target is unknown.

CDR1 and CDR2 from the germline V gene are SGHKS and YYEKEE (reference sequence). The V end was cut by 7 bases, the J end by 7 bases, with 15 bases between. This CDR3 is 13 amino acids long. Sequencing used immunoSEQ multiplex PCR; TCRdb keeps in-frame clones, though not all of them. The profile covers about 140,000 clones, with 90% appearing a single time and approximately 1.1% taken by the ten largest. Source: CD4+ or CD8+ T cells sorted from blood, taken in a trial of the OX40 agonist ivuxolimab. The TCR comes from an adult with an advanced solid tumor such as melanoma, head and neck, liver or kidney cancer. This chain joins TRBV5-5 and TRBJ1-5, with a possible D match to TRBD1 (6 bases). The CDR3 protein is CASGSDSEQPQHF. CDR3 nucleotides: TGTGCCAGCGGCTCGGACAGTGAACAGCCCCAGCATTTT. Full variable domain (remainder filled in from reference TRBV5-5 and TRBJ1-5): DAGVTQSPTHLIKTRGQQVTLRCSPISGHKSVSWYQQVLGQGPQFIFQYYEKEERGRGNFPDRFSARQFPNYSSELNVNALLLGDSALYLCASGSDSEQPQHFGDGTRLSIL.